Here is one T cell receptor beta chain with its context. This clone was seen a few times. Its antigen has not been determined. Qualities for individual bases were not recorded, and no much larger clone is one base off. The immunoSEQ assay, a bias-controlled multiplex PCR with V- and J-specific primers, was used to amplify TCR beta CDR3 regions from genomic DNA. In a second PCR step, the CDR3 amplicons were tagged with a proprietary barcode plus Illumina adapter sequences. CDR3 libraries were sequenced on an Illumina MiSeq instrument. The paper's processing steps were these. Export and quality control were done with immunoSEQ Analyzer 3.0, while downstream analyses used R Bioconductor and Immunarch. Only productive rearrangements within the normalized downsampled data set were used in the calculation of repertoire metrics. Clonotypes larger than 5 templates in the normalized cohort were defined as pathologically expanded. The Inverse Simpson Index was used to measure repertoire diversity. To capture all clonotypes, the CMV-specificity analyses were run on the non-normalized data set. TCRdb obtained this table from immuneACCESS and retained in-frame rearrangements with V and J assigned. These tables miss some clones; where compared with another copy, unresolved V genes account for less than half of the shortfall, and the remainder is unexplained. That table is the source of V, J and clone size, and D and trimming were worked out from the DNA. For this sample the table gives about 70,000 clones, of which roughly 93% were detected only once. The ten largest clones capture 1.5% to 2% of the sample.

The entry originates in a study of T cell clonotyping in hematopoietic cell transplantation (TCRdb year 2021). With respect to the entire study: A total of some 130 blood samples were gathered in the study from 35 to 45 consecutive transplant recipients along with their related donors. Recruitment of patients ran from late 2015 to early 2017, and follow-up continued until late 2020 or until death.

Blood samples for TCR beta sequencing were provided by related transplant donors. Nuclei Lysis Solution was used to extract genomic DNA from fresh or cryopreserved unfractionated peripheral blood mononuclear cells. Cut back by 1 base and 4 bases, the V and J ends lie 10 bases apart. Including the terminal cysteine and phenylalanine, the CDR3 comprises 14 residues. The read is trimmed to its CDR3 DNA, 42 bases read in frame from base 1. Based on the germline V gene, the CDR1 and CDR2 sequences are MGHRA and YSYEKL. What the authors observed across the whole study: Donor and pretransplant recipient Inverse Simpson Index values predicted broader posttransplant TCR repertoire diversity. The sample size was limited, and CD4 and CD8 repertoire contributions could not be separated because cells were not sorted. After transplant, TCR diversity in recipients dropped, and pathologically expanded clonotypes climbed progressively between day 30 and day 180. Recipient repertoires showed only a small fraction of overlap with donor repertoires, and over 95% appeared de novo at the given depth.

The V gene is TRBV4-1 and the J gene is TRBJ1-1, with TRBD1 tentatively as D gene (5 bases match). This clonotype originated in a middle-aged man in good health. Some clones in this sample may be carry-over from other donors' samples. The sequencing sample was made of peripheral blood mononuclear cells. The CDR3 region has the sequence CASSQVTGGTEAFF. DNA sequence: TGCGCCAGCAGCCAAGTAACAGGAGGCACTGAAGCTTTCTTT.